This T cell receptor (beta chain) appears in the sequencing data of a study of control samples from healthy donors and cancer patients. J was trimmed by 0 bases and V by 4 bases; bases with no gene match: 12. CDR3 length: 18 amino acids. Germline lookup yields CDR1 SGHRS and CDR2 YFSETQ. Sequenced by immunoSEQ multiplex PCR; TCRdb stores in-frame clones only, minus some. The sample yields some 67,000 clones, just under 90% seen once. Specimen: PBMCs. This sequence originates from a man in his sixties with lung cancer. The rearrangement joins TRBV5-1 to TRBJ2-3; TRBD1 matches 9 bases. The CDR3 bases are TGCGCCAGCAGCCTGGGCGACAGGGGGATGGGAAGCACAGATACGCAGTATTTT. Its protein product is CASSLGDRGMGSTDTQYF.